The 18 T cell receptor beta chains below all came from one sample that was sequenced in a study of T cells in Graves' hyperthyroidism and ophthalmopathy. There were TCR beta CDR3 regions amplified from RNA transcripts. When the TCR CDR3 underwent first-round RT-PCR, the HTBI primer set was used. TCRdb reprocessed the multiplex PCR reads via MiXCR and lists one record per CDR3 protein. The sample lists approximately 600,000 distinct CDR3 sequences; 14% were seen once. Material: blood. Receptors originate from a woman aged 18-29 years with Graves' ophthalmopathy.

In this sample, this clonotype turned up many times. The chain carries TRBV20-1 and TRBJ1-5, with TRBD1 as a possible D gene (5 bases). Germline assignment: CDR1 DFQATT and CDR2 SNEGSKA (reference sequence). This CDR3 has 16 residues. Trimming cost V 2 bases and J 1 base, with 15 bases left between them. CDR3 coding DNA: TGCAGTGCTAGATCGCACCCGGGACGGAGCAATCAGCCCCAGCATTTT. It translates to CSARSHPGRSNQPQHF.

The sample holds many counts of this clonotype. The V gene is TRBV28, the J gene TRBJ2-7; 9 nucleotides line up with TRBD1. J lost 6 bases, V lost 1 base, and 7 bases had no gene match. The CDR3 is made up of 15 amino acids. Germline CDR1 and CDR2: MDHEN and SYDVKM. The CDR3 sequence is CASSLFRTGAGEQYF. The CDR3 region has the DNA TGTGCCAGCAGTTTATTTCGGACAGGGGCTGGCGAGCAGTACTTC.

Concerning this clonotype itself: A much bigger clone sits one base away, suggesting this may be a read error. The chain uses TRBV5-5 and TRBJ2-7, with TRBD2 matching 7 bases. The CDR3 has 14 amino acids. Germline lookup yields CDR1 SGHKS and CDR2 YYEKEE (reference sequence). V was pared by 3 bases and J by 5 bases, with 8 bases of the junction left unmatched. The CDR3 reads CASSWYDGGNEQYF. DNA for the CDR3: TGTGCCAGCAGCTGGTATGACGGGGGGAACGAGCAGTACTTC.

Ten or more counts support this clonotype. The chain is built from TRBV28 and TRBJ2-7; D uncertain. Trimming took off 4 bases at V and 5 bases at J, with 15 bases between the two ends. Germline V gene sequence: CDR1 MDHEN, CDR2 SYDVKM. CDR3 length: 14 amino acids. The DNA for the CDR3 is TGTGCCAGCAGTTATAATATGGGTTACAACGAGCAGTACTTC. This codes for CASSYNMGYNEQYF.

This clonotype occurred many times. The CDR3 here is CASSLGAAIQYF. The CDR3 DNA reads TGTGCCAGCAGCTTAGGGGCGGCCATTCAGTACTTC. V usage is TRBV7-9 and J usage is TRBJ2-4; D gene ambiguous. The V end lost 1 base, the J end lost 9 bases, and 7 bases lay between the germline ends. The germline CDR1 and CDR2 sequences are SEHNR and FQNEAQ (reference sequence). The CDR3 consists of 12 residues.

A word on this clonotype: A read error may explain this, as a much larger clone is one base away. The CDR3 carries no conserved terminal phenylalanine or tryptophan, so it likely arises from a read error. V gene TRBV20-1 combines with J gene TRBJ2-7; perhaps D is TRBD1 or TRBD2 (5 bases each). Germline assignment: CDR1 DFQATT and CDR2 SNEGSKA (reference sequence). The CDR3 spans 13 residues. V lost 4 bases to trimming and J lost 7 bases, with 17 bases between them. The CDR3 nucleotides are TGCAGTGCTAAACCGGGACCCACGGGGGAGCAGTACCTC. This translates into CSAKPGPTGEQYL.

In this sample, this clonotype turned up many times. This chain connects TRBV28 to TRBJ1-1; D might be TRBD1 (5 bases). The V end lost 5 bases, the J end lost 4 bases, and 11 bases lay between the germline ends. CDR3 length: 13 residues. Germline values: CDR1 MDHEN, CDR2 SYDVKM. The CDR3 sequence is CASSPPTGTEAFF. CDR3 nucleotide sequence: TGTGCCAGCAGTCCTCCCACAGGCACTGAAGCTTTCTTT.

The CDR3 nucleotides are TGTGCCAGCAGCCACCGCGGACTAGCGACGTACAATGAGCAGTTCTTC. This translates into CASSHRGLATYNEQFF. The chain has TRBV7-2 and TRBJ2-1; 9 nucleotides align to TRBD2. CDR3 length: 16 residues. Germline trimming cut 5 bases from V and 4 bases from J; bases unmatched to any gene: 9. From germline, CDR1 is SGHTA and CDR2 FQGNSA.

The rearrangement links TRBV9 to TRBJ2-2, with 7 bases lining up with TRBD2. The junction had 6 bases not matched to a gene; V was cut back by 0 bases and J by 1 base. This CDR3 comprises 17 residues. Per germline, CDR1 SGDLS and CDR2 YYNGEE. The CDR3 sequence is CASSVGGPSGNTGELFF. CDR3 nucleotide sequence: TGTGCCAGCAGCGTAGGAGGTCCTAGCGGGAACACCGGGGAGCTGTTTTTT.

This chain joins TRBV27 and TRBJ1-1; TRBD1 matches at 8 bases. V shed 4 bases and J 1 base; nucleotides not matched to a gene: 5. Germline assignment: CDR1 MNHEY and CDR2 SMNVEV (reference sequence). The CDR3 sequence is 15 residues long. The CDR3 sequence is CASSWAGGGNTEAFF. As DNA, the CDR3 is TGTGCCAGCAGTTGGGCAGGGGGCGGGAACACTGAAGCTTTCTTT.

This clonotype was found a few times. The chain recombines TRBV29-1 with TRBJ2-1, with 10 bases that match TRBD2. The CDR3 spans 16 residues. J gave up 0 bases and V 4 bases, and 6 bases lay outside the gene matches. Germline V gene sequence: CDR1 SQVTM, CDR2 ANQGSEA. The CDR3 DNA follows: TGCAGCGTTGGACCAGCGGGAGGGAGCTCCTACAATGAGCAGTTCTTC. Residues: CSVGPAGGSSYNEQFF.

The V and J genes are TRBV6-2 or TRBV6-3 and TRBJ1-6; D is unclear. The V and J ends lost 9 bases and 7 bases respectively, with 13 bases between them. The CDR3 sequence is 13 residues long. CDR1 and CDR2 (germline): MNHEY, SVGEGT. The CDR3, as DNA: TGTGCCAGTACGCGGACGGTGAATTCACCCCTCCACTTT. Its protein product is CASTRTVNSPLHF.

This clonotype was counted at least ten times. This chain links TRBV7-8 with TRBJ2-1; TRBD2 agrees at 7 bases. This CDR3 region has 15 residues. V gave up 3 bases and J gave up 1 base; unmatched junction bases: 3. Germline V lookup: CDR1 SGHVS, CDR2 FQNEAQ. CDR3 region: CASSFSAGSYNEQFF. CDR3 nucleotides: TGTGCCAGCAGCTTTTCAGCGGGGTCCTACAATGAGCAGTTCTTC.

The table lists this clonotype with a few counts. The CDR3 nucleotides read TGCGCCAGCAGCCAAGCCTTGGTAGAGACCCAGTACTTC. As protein: CASSQALVETQYF. This chain uses TRBV4-1 with TRBJ2-5; D unclear. The germline gives CDR1 MGHRA, CDR2 YSYEKL. Trimming took 1 base from V and 4 from J, leaving 7 bases between them. The CDR3 runs to 13 residues.

At least ten counts were recorded for this clonotype. The genes are TRBV27 and TRBJ2-5; D not resolved. Looked up from germline, CDR1 is MNHEY and CDR2 is SMNVEV (reference sequence). CDR3 size: 15 residues. The V end was cut by 0 bases, the J end by 4 bases, with 12 bases between. CDR3 nucleotide sequence: TGTGCCAGCAGTTTATCTAGAGTCACTCGAGAGACCCAGTACTTC. As protein: CASSLSRVTRETQYF.

The rearrangement joins TRBV29-1 to TRBJ2-3; the D call may be TRBD1 or TRBD2 (5 bases each). The ends were cut back, 3 bases at V and 7 bases at J, with 11 bases in the middle. Germline CDR1 SQVTM, CDR2 ANQGSEA. The CDR3 consists of 12 residues. The CDR3 reads CSVDVGEYTQYF. The CDR3 nucleotides read TGCAGCGTTGATGTGGGGGAGTATACGCAGTATTTT.

This clonotype appeared a single time. The chain is built from TRBV12-3 or TRBV12-4 and TRBJ1-1; TRBD1 aligns across 8 bases. V was clipped by 2 bases and J by 0 bases; unmatched bases: 2. CDR3 length: 15 residues. The CDR3 region is CASSLPDRVNTEAFF. DNA of the CDR3: TGTGCCAGCAGTTTACCGGACAGGGTGAACACTGAAGCTTTCTTT.

This clonotype was counted many times. CDR3 sequence: CSARINQRSKSTEAFF. The CDR3 DNA reads TGCAGTGCTAGAATCAATCAGAGATCAAAATCCACTGAAGCTTTCTTT. The J gene is TRBJ1-1, the V gene TRBV20-1, with D uncertain. V lost 2 bases to trimming and J lost 4 bases, with 20 bases between them. The CDR3 has 16 residues. Per germline, CDR1 DFQATT and CDR2 SNEGSKA (reference sequence).